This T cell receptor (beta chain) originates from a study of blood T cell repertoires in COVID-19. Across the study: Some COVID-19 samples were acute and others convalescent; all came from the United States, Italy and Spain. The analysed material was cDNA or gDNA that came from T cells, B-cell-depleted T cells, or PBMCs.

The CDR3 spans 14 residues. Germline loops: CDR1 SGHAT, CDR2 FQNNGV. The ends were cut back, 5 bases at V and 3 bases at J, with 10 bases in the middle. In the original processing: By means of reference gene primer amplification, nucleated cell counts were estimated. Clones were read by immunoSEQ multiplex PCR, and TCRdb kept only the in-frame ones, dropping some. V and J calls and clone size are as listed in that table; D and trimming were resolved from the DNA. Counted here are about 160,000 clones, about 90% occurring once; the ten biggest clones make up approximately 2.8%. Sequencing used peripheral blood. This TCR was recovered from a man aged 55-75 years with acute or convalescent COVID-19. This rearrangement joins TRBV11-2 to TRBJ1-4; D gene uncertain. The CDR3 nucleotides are TGTGCCAGCAGCCTTATCGGTGCTAATGAAAAACTGTTTTTT. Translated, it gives CASSLIGANEKLFF.